This T cell receptor (beta chain) originates from a study of CD8 T cells in ankylosing spondylitis. Overall study findings and caveats: It appeared that ankylosing spondylitis blood was characterized by a TCR beta motif of several highly homologous variants.

TCRdb used MiXCR to reprocess the 5' RACE reads, holding one entry per CDR3 protein. The sample includes roughly 670,000 distinct CDR3 sequences, under 20% of them seen just once. The CDR3 runs to 16 residues. Germline loops: CDR1 SGHKS, CDR2 YYEKEE (reference sequence). J gave up 4 bases and V 3 bases, and 7 bases lay outside the gene matches. Comments on this clonotype: Its specificity is unknown.

The clonotype originates from a male donor with ankylosing spondylitis. Sequenced input: blood, either unsorted or a sorted T cell fraction (not recorded which). This rearrangement joins TRBV5-5 to TRBJ2-1; 10 bases match TRBD2. The chain's CDR3 is CASSSQASGGYNEQFF. The CDR3, as DNA: TGTGCCAGCAGCTCCCAGGCTAGCGGGGGATACAATGAGCAGTTCTTC.